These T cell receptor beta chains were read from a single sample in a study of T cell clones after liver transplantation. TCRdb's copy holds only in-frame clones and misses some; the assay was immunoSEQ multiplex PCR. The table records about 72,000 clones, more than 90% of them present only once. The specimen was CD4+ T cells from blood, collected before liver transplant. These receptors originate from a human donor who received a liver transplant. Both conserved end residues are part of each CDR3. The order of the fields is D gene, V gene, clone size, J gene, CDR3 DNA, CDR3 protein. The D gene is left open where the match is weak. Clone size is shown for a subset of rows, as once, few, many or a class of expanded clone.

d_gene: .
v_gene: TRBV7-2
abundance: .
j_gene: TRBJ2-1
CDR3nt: TGTGCCAGCAGCTCCACGGGGGCTAGCGGAGGTGAGCAGTTCTTC
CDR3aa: CASSSTGASGGEQFF

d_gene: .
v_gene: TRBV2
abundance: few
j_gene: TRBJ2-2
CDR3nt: TGTGCCAGCAGTGTGGGGTTGGGCTACGGGGAGCTGTTTTTT
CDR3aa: CASSVGLGYGELFF

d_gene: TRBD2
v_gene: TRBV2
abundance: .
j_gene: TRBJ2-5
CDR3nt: TGTGCCAGCAGAGCGGGACAAGAGACCCAGTACTTC
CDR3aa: CASRAGQETQYF

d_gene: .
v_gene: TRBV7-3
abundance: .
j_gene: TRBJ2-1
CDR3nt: TGTGCCAGCAGCCCAAGGAAGGGCCCATTCCTTGAGCAGTTCTTC
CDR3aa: CASSPRKGPFLEQFF

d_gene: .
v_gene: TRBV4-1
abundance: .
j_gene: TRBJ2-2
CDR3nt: TGCGCCAGCAGCCACCCCCGGACAGCGAACACCGGGGAGCTGTTTTTT
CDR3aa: CASSHPRTANTGELFF

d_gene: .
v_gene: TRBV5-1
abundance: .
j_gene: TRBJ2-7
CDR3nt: TGCGCCAGCAGCTTGGCACCCCGTGGAGGAAGCCTTTCCTACGAGCAGTACTTC
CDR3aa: CASSLAPRGGSLSYEQYF

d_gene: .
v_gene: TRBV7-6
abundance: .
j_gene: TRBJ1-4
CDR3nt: TGTGCCAGCAGCGTGGACGGAACAACTAATGAAAAACTGTTTTTT
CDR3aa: CASSVDGTTNEKLFF

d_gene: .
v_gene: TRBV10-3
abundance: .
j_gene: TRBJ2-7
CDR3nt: TGTGCCATCAGCCCGCAGGGGCTAGAGGGGAACTACGAGCAGTACTTC
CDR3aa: CAISPQGLEGNYEQYF

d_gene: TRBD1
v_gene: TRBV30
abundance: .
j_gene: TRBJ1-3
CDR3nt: TGTGCCTGGAGTGTTAACAGGGGGACTGGAAACACCATATATTTT
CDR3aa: CAWSVNRGTGNTIYF

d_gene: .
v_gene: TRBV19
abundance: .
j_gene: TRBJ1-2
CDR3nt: TGTGCCAGTAGCCCGACGGGAAACTATGGCTACACCTTC
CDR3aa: CASSPTGNYGYTF

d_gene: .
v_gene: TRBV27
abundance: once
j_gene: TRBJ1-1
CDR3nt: TGTGCCAGCAGTTTAGGAGTCAGGGTAAGGGGCACTGAAGCTTTCTTT
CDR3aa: CASSLGVRVRGTEAFF

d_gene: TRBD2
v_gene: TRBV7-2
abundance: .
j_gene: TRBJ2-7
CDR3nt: TGTGCCAGCAGCTATAAGACGACTAGCGGTAGCTCCTACGAGCAGTACTTC
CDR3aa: CASSYKTTSGSSYEQYF

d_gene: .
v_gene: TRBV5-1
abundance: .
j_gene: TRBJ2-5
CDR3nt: TGCGCCAGCAGCTTGGAGTCAGGCCAAGAGACCCAGTACTTC
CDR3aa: CASSLESGQETQYF

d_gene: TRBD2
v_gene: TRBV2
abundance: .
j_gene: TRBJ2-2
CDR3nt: TGTGCCAGCAGGGATAGGACTAGCGGGAGCGGTGGGGAGCTGTTTTTT
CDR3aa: CASRDRTSGSGGELFF

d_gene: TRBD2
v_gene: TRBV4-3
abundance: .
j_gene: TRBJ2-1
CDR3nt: TGCGCCAGCAGCCAAGACCCGACCCCCGGGACTAGCCACAATGAGCAGTTCTTC
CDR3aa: CASSQDPTPGTSHNEQFF

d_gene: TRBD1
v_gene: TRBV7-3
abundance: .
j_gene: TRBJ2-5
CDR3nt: TGTGCCAGCAGCTTAACCCGTACAGGGGGCGAGACCCAGTACTTC
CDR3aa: CASSLTRTGGETQYF

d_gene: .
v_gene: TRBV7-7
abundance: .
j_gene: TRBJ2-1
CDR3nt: TGTGCTAGCAGCTTAGAACTAGAGGGGGGGCAGTTCTTC
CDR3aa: CASSLELEGGQFF

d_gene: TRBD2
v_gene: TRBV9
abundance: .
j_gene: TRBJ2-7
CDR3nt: TGTGCCAGCAGCGTAGGGCTAGCGGGAGAAGGGGACTACGAGCAGTACTTC
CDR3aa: CASSVGLAGEGDYEQYF

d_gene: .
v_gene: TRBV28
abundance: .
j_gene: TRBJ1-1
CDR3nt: TGTGCCAGCAGCCCGGAGGATCGGGGTTGGACTGAAGCTTTCTTT
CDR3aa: CASSPEDRGWTEAFF

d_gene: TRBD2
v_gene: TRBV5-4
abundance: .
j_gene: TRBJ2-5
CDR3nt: TGTGCCAGCAGCGCGCAGACTAGCGGGAGTAAGGAGACCCAGTACTTC
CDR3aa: CASSAQTSGSKETQYF

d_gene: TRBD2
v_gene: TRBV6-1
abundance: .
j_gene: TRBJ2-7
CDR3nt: TGTGCCAGCAGTGACGAACTAGGACTAGCTCAGACCTACGAGCAGTACTTC
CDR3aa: CASSDELGLAQTYEQYF

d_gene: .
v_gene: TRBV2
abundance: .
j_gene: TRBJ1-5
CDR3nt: TGTGCCAGCAGTGAAAAGACGCCGGCCAATCAGCCCCAGCATTTT
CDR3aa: CASSEKTPANQPQHF

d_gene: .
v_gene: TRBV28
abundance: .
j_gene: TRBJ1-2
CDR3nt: TGTGCCAGCAGTTTATCTGGACGGAACTATGGCTACACCTTC
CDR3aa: CASSLSGRNYGYTF

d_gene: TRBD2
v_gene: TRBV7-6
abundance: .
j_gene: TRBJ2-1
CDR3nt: TGTGCCAGCAGCTCGGGGACTAGTAGTGCGCACAATGAGCAGTTCTTC
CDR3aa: CASSSGTSSAHNEQFF

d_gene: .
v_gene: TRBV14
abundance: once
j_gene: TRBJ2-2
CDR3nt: TGTGCCAGCAGCCAGAATCGGGCCGGGGAGCTGTTTTTT
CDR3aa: CASSQNRAGELFF

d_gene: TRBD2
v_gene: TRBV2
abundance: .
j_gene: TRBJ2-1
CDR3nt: TGTGCCAGCAGTGAAGCGGCAGCGGGAGTATTGGTCTTC
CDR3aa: CASSEAAAGVLVF

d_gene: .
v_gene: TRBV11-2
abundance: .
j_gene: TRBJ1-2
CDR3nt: TGTGCCAGCAGCTTTTACAGCCGAGGGAACTATGGCTACACCTTC
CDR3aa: CASSFYSRGNYGYTF

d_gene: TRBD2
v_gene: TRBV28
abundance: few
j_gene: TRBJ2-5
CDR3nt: TGTGCCAGCAGTTCGCCGGGACTAGGGGTGGAGACCCAGTACTTC
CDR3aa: CASSSPGLGVETQYF

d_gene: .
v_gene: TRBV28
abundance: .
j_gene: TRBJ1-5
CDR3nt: TGTGCCAGCAGTTTTCGGGATCAGCCCCAGCATTTT
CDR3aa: CASSFRDQPQHF

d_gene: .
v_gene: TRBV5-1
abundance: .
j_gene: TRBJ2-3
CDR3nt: TGCGCCAGCAGCTTGAACAGCGGTAGCACAGATACGCAGTATTTT
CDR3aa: CASSLNSGSTDTQYF

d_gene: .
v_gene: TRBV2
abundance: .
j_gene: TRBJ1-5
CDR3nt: TGTGCCAGCAGTGAAGGGTTTGGGGGATTCGGTCAGCCCCAGCATTTT
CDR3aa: CASSEGFGGFGQPQHF

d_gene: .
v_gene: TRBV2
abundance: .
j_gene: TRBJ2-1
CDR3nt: TGTGCCAGCAGTGAAGCAGGGGGCGCGGGGAATGAGCAGTTCTTC
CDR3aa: CASSEAGGAGNEQFF

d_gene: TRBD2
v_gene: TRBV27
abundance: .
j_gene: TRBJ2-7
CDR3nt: TGTGCCAGCAGCGCGCATGGGCGGGGGAACTCCTACGAGCAGTACTTC
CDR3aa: CASSAHGRGNSYEQYF

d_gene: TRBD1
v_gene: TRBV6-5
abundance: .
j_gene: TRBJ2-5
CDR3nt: TGTGCCAGCAGCCGACAGGGATTTACGGAGACCCAGTACTTC
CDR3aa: CASSRQGFTETQYF

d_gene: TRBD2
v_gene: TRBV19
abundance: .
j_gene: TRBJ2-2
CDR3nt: TGTGCCAGTAATAAGCGGGAGTGGAACACCGGGGAGCTGTTTTTT
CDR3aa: CASNKREWNTGELFF

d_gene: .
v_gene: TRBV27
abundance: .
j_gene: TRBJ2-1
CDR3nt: TGTGCCAGCAGTCCTTTCCGGGCTAGCGATGCCTCCTACAATGAGCAGTTCTTC
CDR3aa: CASSPFRASDASYNEQFF

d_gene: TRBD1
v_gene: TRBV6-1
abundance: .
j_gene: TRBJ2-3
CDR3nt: TGTGCCAGCAGTGTTGCTATAGGGGGCGTCACAGATACGCAGTATTTT
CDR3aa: CASSVAIGGVTDTQYF

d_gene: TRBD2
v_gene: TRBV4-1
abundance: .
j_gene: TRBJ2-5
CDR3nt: TGCGCCAGCAGCCAAGTGGGACTAGCAGCAGAGACCCAGTACTTC
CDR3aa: CASSQVGLAAETQYF

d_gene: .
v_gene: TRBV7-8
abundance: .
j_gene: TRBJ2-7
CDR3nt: TGTGCCAGCAGCTCGGGACTCCAGAGAAACTCCGAGCAGTACTTC
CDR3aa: CASSSGLQRNSEQYF

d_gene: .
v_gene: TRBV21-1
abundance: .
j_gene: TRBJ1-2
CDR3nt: TGTGCCAGCAGCAAAGAGGGCCACTACACCTTC
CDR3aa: CASSKEGHYTF

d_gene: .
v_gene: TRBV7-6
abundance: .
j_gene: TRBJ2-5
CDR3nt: TGTGCCAGCAGCTTAGGGTTGAGGTCGGAGACCCAGTACTTC
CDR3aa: CASSLGLRSETQYF

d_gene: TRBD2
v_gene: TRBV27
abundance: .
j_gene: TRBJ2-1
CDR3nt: TGTGCCAGCGCCGTGAGGACTAGCGGTCCCTACAATGAGCAGTTCTTC
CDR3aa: CASAVRTSGPYNEQFF

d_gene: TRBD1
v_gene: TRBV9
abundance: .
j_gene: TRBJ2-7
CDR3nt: TGTGCCAGCAGCGTTTCCACAGGGGCCCGCTACGAGCAGTACTTC
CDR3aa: CASSVSTGARYEQYF

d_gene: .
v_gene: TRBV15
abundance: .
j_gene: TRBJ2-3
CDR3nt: TGTGCCACCAGCAGGGGGCAAGCAGATACGCAGTATTTT
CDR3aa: CATSRGQADTQYF

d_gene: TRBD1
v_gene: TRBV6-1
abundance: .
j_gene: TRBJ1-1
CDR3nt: TGTGCCATTTCCGGGACAGTTAACACTGAAGCTTTCTTT
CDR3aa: CAISGTVNTEAFF

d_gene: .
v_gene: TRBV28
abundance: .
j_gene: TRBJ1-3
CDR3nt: TGTGCCAGCAGTCACAGGGAGGGAAACACCATATATTTT
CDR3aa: CASSHREGNTIYF

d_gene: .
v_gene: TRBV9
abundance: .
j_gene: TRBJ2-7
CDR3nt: TGTGCCAGCAGCCCCAGGGACGGAGAGCAGTACTTC
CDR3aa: CASSPRDGEQYF

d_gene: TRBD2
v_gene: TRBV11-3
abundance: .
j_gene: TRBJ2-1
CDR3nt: TGTGCCAGCAGCTTTCCGACTAGCGGGGGACAGTTCTTC
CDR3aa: CASSFPTSGGQFF

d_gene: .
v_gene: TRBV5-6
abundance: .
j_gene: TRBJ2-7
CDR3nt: TGTGCCAGCAGCGTACGGCGGGACTTTACCTACGAGCAGTACTTC
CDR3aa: CASSVRRDFTYEQYF

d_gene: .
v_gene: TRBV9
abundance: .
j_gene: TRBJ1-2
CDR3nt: TGTGCCAGCAGCGATGGAAACTATGGCTACACCTTC
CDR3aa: CASSDGNYGYTF

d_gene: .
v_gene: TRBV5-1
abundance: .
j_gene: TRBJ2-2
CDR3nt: TGCGCCAGCAGCTTGCTATACACCGGGGAGCTGTTTTTT
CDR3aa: CASSLLYTGELFF

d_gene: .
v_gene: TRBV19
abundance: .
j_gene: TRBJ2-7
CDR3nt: TGTGCCAGTGGGACTTTCTACGAGCAGTACTTC
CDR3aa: CASGTFYEQYF